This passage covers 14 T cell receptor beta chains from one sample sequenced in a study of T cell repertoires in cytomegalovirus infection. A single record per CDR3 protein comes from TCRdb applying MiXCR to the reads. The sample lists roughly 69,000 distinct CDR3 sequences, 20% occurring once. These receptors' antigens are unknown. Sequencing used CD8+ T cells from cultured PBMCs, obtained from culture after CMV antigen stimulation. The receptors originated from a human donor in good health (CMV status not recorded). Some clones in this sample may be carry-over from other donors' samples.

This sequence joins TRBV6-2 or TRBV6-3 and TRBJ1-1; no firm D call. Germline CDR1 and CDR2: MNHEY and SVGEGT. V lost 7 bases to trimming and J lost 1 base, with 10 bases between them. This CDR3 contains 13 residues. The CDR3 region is CASKIGRNTEAFF. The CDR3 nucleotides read TGTGCCAGCAAGATTGGCAGGAACACTGAAGCTTTCTTT.

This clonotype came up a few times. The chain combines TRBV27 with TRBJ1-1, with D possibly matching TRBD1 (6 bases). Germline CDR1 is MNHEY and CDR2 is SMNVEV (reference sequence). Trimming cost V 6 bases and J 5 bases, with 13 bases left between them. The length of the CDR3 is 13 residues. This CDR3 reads CASRRGGVTEAFF. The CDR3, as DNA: TGTGCCAGCAGGAGGGGGGGCGTGACTGAAGCTTTCTTT.

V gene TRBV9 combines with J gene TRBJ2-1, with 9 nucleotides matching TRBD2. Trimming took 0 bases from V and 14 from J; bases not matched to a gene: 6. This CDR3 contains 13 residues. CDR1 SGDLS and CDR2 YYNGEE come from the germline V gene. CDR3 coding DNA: TGTGCCAGCAGCGTAGAGGGAGCGGGGGGTGAGTTCTTC. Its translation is CASSVEGAGGEFF.

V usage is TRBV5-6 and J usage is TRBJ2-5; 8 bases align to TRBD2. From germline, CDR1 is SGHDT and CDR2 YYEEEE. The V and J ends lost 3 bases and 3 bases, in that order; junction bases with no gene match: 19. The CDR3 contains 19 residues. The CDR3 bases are TGTGCCAGCAGCTGGGGACTCGGGGGGGCCTCTAGGATTAAAGAGACCCAGTACTTC. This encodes CASSWGLGGASRIKETQYF.

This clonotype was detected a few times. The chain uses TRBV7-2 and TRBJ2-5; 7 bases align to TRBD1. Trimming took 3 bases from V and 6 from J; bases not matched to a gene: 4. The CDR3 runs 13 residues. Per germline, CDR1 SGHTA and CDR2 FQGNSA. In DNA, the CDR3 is TGTGCCAGCAGCTTGAACAGGGGAAAGACCCAGTACTTC. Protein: CASSLNRGKTQYF.

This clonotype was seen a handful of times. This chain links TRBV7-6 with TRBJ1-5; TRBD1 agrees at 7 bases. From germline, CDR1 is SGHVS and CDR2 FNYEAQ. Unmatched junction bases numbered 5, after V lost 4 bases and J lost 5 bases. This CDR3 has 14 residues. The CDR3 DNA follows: TGTGCCAGCAGCTATACAGGGGCCGATCAGCCCCAGCATTTT. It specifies CASSYTGADQPQHF.

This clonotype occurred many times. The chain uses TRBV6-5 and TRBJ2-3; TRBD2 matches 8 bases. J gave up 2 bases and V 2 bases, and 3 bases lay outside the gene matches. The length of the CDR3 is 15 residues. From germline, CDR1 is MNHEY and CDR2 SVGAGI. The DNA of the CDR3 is TGTGCCAGCAGTTACACTAGCGGTTACACAGATACGCAGTATTTT. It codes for CASSYTSGYTDTQYF.

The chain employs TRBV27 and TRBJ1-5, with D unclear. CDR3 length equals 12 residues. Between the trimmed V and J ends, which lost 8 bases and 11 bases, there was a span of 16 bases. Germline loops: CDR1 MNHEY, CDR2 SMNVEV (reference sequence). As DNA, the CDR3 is TGTGCCAGCTTAGGAGGGCGCGGAACCCAGCATTTT. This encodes CASLGGRGTQHF.

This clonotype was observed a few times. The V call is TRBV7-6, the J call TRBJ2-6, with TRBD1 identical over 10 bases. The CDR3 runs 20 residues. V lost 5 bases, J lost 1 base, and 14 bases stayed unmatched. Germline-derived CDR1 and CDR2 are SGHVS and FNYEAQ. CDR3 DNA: TGTGCCAGCAGCGTGTATGGGGTGACAGGGGGCGTATCTGGGGCCAACGTCCTGACTTTC. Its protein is CASSVYGVTGGVSGANVLTF. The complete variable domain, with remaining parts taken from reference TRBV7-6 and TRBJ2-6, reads GAGVSQSPRYKVTKRGQDVALRCDPISGHVSLYWYRQALGQGPEFLTYFNYEAQQDKSGLPNDRFSAERPEGSISTLTIQRTEQRDSAMYRCASSVYGVTGGVSGANVLTFGAGSRLTVL.

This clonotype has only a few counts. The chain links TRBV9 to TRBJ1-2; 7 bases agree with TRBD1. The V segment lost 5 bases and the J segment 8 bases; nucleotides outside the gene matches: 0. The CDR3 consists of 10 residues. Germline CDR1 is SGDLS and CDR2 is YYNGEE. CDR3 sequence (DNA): TGTGCCAGCAGGGGACAGGGCTACACCTTC. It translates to CASRGQGYTF. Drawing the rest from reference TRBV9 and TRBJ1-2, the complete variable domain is DSGVTQTPKHLITATGQRVTLRCSPRSGDLSVYWYQQSLDQGLQFLIQYYNGEERAKGNILERFSAQQFPDLHSELNLSSLELGDSALYFCASRGQGYTFGSGTRLTVV.

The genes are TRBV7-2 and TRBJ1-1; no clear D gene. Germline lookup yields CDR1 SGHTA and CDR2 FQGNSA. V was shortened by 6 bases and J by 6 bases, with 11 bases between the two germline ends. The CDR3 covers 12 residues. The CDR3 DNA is TGTGCCAGCAGTTCCACTTACGCTGAAGCTTTCTTT. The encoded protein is CASSSTYAEAFF.

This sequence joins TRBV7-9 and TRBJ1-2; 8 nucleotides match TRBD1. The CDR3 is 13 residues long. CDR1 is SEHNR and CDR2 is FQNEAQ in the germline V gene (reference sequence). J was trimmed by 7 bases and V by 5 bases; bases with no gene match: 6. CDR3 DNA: TGTGCCAGCAGCCCCCGACAGGGGCCTGGCTACACCTTC. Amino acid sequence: CASSPRQGPGYTF.

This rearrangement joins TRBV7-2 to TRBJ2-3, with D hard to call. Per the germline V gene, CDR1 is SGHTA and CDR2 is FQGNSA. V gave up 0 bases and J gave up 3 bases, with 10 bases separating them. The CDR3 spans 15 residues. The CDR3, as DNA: TGTGCCAGCAGCTTAGCCCCGGCACAAACAGATACGCAGTATTTT. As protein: CASSLAPAQTDTQYF. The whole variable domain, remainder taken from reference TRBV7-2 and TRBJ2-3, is GAGVSQSPSNKVTEKGKDVELRCDPISGHTALYWYRQSLGQGLEFLIYFQGNSAPDKSGLPSDRFSAERTGGSVSTLTIQRTQQEDSAVYLCASSLAPAQTDTQYFGPGTRLTVL.

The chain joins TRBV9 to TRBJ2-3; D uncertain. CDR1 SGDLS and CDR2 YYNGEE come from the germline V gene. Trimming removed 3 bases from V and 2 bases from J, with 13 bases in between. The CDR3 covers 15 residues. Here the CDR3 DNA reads TGTGCCAGCAGCGCGATGGAGACCCTCACAGATACGCAGTATTTT. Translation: CASSAMETLTDTQYF.